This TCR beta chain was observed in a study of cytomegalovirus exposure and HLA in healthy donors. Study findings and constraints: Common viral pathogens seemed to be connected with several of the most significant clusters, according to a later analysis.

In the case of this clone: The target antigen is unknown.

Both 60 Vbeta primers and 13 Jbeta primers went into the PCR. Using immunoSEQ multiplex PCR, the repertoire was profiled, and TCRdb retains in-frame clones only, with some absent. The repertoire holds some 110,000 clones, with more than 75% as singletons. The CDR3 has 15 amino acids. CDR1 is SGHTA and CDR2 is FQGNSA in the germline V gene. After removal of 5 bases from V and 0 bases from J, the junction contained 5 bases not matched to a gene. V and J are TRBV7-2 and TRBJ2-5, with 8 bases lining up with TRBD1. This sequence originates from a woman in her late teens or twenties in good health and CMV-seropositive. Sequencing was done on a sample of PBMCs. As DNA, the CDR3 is TGTGCCAGCAGCATCGGACAGGGTGACCAAGAGACCCAGTACTTC. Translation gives CASSIGQGDQETQYF.